The 22 T cell receptor beta chains reported below all come from one sample, sequenced in a study of CD8 T cells in Susac syndrome. An amount of RNA that ranged from roughly 0.5 to 1 ug was reverse transcribed with random hexamers. TCRdb independently ran MiXCR on the immunoSEQ multiplex PCR reads; one entry per CDR3 protein. The sample includes more than 200,000 distinct CDR3 sequences, around 95% of them seen just once. Sequences were obtained from CD4+ T cells from PBMCs. The receptors were gathered from a human donor with multiple sclerosis.

This sequence joins TRBV6-5 and TRBJ1-2; no firm D call. Germline-derived CDR1 and CDR2 are MNHEY and SVGAGI. The CDR3 totals 14 residues. Trimming shortened V by 6 bases and J by 4 bases, and 15 bases separated the two germline ends. The chain's CDR3 is CASSRREGPYGYTF. In DNA, the CDR3 is TGTGCCAGCAGCCGGCGTGAGGGTCCCTATGGCTACACCTTC.

The chain is built from TRBV20-1 and TRBJ1-6, with D possibly being TRBD1 (5 bases). V lost 5 bases and J 6 bases, leaving 8 bases between the germline ends. CDR3 length: 12 residues. Germline CDR1 DFQATT, CDR2 SNEGSKA (reference sequence). Here the CDR3 reads CSAQQGNSPLHF. The CDR3 bases are TGCAGTGCTCAGCAGGGTAATTCACCCCTCCACTTT.

This clonotype came up once. The chain carries TRBV7-2 and TRBJ2-7; TRBD2 is a possible D gene (5 bases). Trimming removed 3 bases from V and 2 bases from J, with 8 bases in between. From germline, CDR1 is SGHTA and CDR2 FQGNSA. The CDR3 covers 13 residues. The CDR3 nucleotides are TGTGCCAGCAGCTTTTCGGGGACCTACGAGCAGTACGTC. Protein sequence: CASSFSGTYEQYV.

A few counts support this clonotype. V and J are TRBV6-1 and TRBJ2-7; D is ambiguous. The CDR3 totals 14 residues. Germline V lookup: CDR1 MNHNS, CDR2 SASEGT. Trimming pared 6 bases from V and 0 bases from J, leaving 12 bases between. The DNA of the CDR3 is TGTGCCAGCAGGGCGACAACTACCTCCTACGAGCAGTACGTC. It encodes CASRATTTSYEQYV.

The rearrangement joins TRBV5-1 to TRBJ2-2; unclear D gene. The germline gives CDR1 SGHRS, CDR2 YFSETQ. There are 15 residues in the CDR3. The V end was cut by 1 base, the J end by 0 bases, with 7 bases between. The CDR3 loop is CASSLLAANTGELFF. CDR3 nucleotides: TGCGCCAGCAGCTTGCTCGCAGCGAACACCGGGGAGCTGTTTTTT.

The V gene is TRBV6-1, the J gene TRBJ2-5; 7 nucleotides match TRBD2. Trimming at V came to 2 bases and at J to 2 bases, leaving 5 bases not matched to a gene. Germline V gene sequence: CDR1 MNHNS, CDR2 SASEGT. The CDR3 length is 15 residues. In DNA, the CDR3 is TGTGCCAGCAGTGAATTCTGGGGGGGGCAAGAGACCCAGTACTTC. Protein: CASSEFWGGQETQYF.

The chain combines TRBV4-1 with TRBJ2-5, with TRBD1 matching over 11 bases. The CDR3 is 17 amino acids. Germline loops: CDR1 MGHRA, CDR2 YSYEKL. V was clipped by 4 bases and J by 5 bases; unmatched bases: 12. The CDR3 sequence is CASSRSEGTGGSETQYF. DNA of the CDR3: TGCGCCAGCAGCCGTTCCGAGGGGACAGGGGGTTCGGAGACCCAGTACTTC.

The chain combines TRBV20-1 with TRBJ1-6; 10 bases are shared with TRBD1. This CDR3 comprises 14 residues. Germline assignment: CDR1 DFQATT and CDR2 SNEGSKA (reference sequence). V shed 6 bases and J 3 bases; nucleotides not matched to a gene: 2. The CDR3 DNA reads TGCAGTGCAAGGACAGGGGGCTATAATTCACCCCTCCACTTT. This translates into CSARTGGYNSPLHF.

CDR3 sequence: CASRYGTRYEQYF. Written as DNA, the CDR3 is TGTGCAAGTCGCTACGGGACTCGCTACGAGCAGTACTTC. This chain connects TRBV12-2 to TRBJ2-7. TRBV12-2 is a listed pseudogene. This CDR3 region has 13 residues.

This clonotype was counted a few times. This chain links TRBV5-4 with TRBJ2-5; 14 nucleotides agree with TRBD2. Germline assignment: CDR1 SGHNT and CDR2 YYREEE (reference sequence). The ends lost 5 bases at V and 2 bases at J; junction bases unmatched: 5. The CDR3 is 16 residues long. The CDR3 DNA reads TGTGCCAGCAGACAGGGACTAGCGGGGGATCAAGAGACCCAGTACTTC. It encodes CASRQGLAGDQETQYF.

The V gene is TRBV28, the J gene TRBJ2-1, with a weak D call TRBD2 (5 bases). This CDR3 region has 13 residues. V shed 8 bases and J shed 7 bases, with 15 bases lying between them. Per the germline V gene, CDR1 is MDHEN and CDR2 is SYDVKM. The CDR3 here is CASCSSGWNEQFF. CDR3 DNA sequence: TGTGCCAGCTGCAGTTCGGGGTGGAATGAGCAGTTCTTC.

The count of this clonotype is one. CDR3 sequence reads: CASTVEGASTDTQYF. Here the CDR3 DNA reads TGTGCCAGCACCGTGGAAGGAGCTAGCACAGATACGCAGTATTTT. This chain joins TRBV21-1 and TRBJ2-3. TRBV21-1 is recorded as a pseudogene. This CDR3 spans 15 amino acids.

This chain joins TRBV19 and TRBJ2-3; TRBD2 matches 15 bases. In germline, CDR1 is LNHDA, CDR2 SQIVND (reference sequence). The V and J ends lost 6 bases and 6 bases, in that order; junction bases with no gene match: 4. The CDR3 sequence is 15 residues long. CDR3 DNA sequence: TGTGCCAGTAGAGGACTAGCGGGGGGGCAGGATACGCAGTATTTT. It yields the protein CASRGLAGGQDTQYF.

The genes are TRBV14 and TRBJ2-3; 9 bases are a match to TRBD1. V gave up 4 bases and J gave up 6 bases; unmatched junction bases: 8. CDR3 size: 15 residues. The germline V gene has CDR1 SGHDN and CDR2 FVKESK. CDR3 nucleotide sequence: TGTGCCAGCAGCCTCAGGACAGGGGCCTTTGATACGCAGTATTTT. Translated: CASSLRTGAFDTQYF.

The chain links TRBV28 to TRBJ1-2; D perhaps matches TRBD1 (5 bases). CDR3 length: 14 residues. Germline CDR1 and CDR2: MDHEN and SYDVKM. V was cut by 4 bases and J by 9 bases, with 18 bases left in between. DNA of the CDR3: TGTGCCAGCAGTTCACCCCCGGGGGGTTCAAGCTACACCTTC. Translating it yields CASSSPPGGSSYTF.

V gene TRBV4-1 combines with J gene TRBJ2-2; D is perhaps TRBD2 (6 bases). Trimming removed 1 base at V and 2 bases at J, with 11 bases between. There are 16 residues in the CDR3. CDR1 and CDR2 (germline): MGHRA, YSYEKL. The chain's CDR3 is CASSQGWRVNTGELFF. CDR3 nucleotide sequence: TGCGCCAGCAGCCAAGGTTGGAGGGTTAACACCGGGGAGCTGTTTTTT.

This chain joins TRBV29-1 and TRBJ2-7; possible D gene TRBD2, 7 bases. The CDR3 sequence is 13 residues long. The V gene lost 4 bases and the J gene lost 7 bases, with 17 bases spanning the gap. In germline, CDR1 is SQVTM, CDR2 ANQGSEA. This CDR3 reads CSVASGGAGEQYF. Written as DNA, the CDR3 is TGCAGCGTTGCTTCGGGGGGCGCGGGGGAGCAGTACTTC.

The rearrangement joins TRBV7-2 to TRBJ1-1, with a weak D call TRBD1 (6 bases). The CDR3 runs 17 residues. V shed 3 bases and J shed 6 bases, with 23 bases lying between them. Germline V CDR1 and CDR2: SGHTA, FQGNSA. The CDR3 reads CASSFFRGRGDNPEAFF. The CDR3 DNA follows: TGTGCCAGCAGCTTCTTCCGGGGTCGAGGGGACAACCCTGAAGCTTTCTTT.

This chain links TRBV7-2 with TRBJ2-1; 10 nucleotides match TRBD1. The ends lost 5 bases at V and 8 bases at J; junction bases unmatched: 15. Germline loops: CDR1 SGHTA, CDR2 FQGNSA. The CDR3 consists of 17 residues. CDR3 DNA: TGTGCCAGCAGCCTTAGGGGTCCGGGACAGGGGAACCATGAGCAGTTCTTC. This gives the protein CASSLRGPGQGNHEQFF.

V is TRBV12-3 or TRBV12-4 and J is TRBJ2-5; either TRBD1 or TRBD2 may fit D (6 bases each). Trimming removed 2 bases from V and 5 bases from J, with 21 bases in between. This CDR3 spans 17 amino acids. The CDR3 sequence is CASSLSGASVVGETQYF. DNA of the CDR3: TGTGCCAGCAGTTTATCGGGGGCTAGCGTAGTCGGGGAGACCCAGTACTTC.

The chain couples TRBV11-2 to TRBJ1-1; D ambiguous. The germline V gene has CDR1 SGHAT and CDR2 FQNNGV. Trimming stripped 4 bases from V and 8 bases from J, with 14 bases between. The CDR3 is 13 residues long. This chain's CDR3 is CASSSLAGREAFF. CDR3 sequence (DNA): TGTGCCAGCAGCTCCCTCGCTGGCAGGGAAGCTTTCTTT.

The gene calls are TRBV20-1 and TRBJ2-5; D possibly uses TRBD1 or TRBD2 (5 bases each). This CDR3 is 15 amino acids long. CDR1 and CDR2 from the germline V gene are DFQATT and SNEGSKA (reference sequence). V was clipped by 6 bases and J by 8 bases, with 25 bases between them. This chain's CDR3 is CSAGVPRATPQTQYF. CDR3 sequence (DNA): TGCAGTGCGGGGGTCCCTCGGGCGACCCCCCAAACCCAGTACTTC.